Listed below are T cell receptor beta chains from one sample, sequenced in a study of blood T cell repertoires in COVID-19. Assay used: immunoSEQ multiplex PCR; TCRdb lists only in-frame clones, some missing. Found here are tens of thousands of clones, 82% of them singletons; the top ten hold over 15%. Sequencing used peripheral blood. The receptors derive from a human donor in a cohort sampled during active COVID-19. The CDR3 runs from the conserved cysteine through the conserved F or W. The order of the fields is V gene, J gene, D gene, clone size, CDR3 DNA, CDR3 protein. A D gene is named only where the DNA matches it firmly. The size of a clone is reported for some rows only, either as once, few or many, or as a class for expanded clones.

v_gene: TRBV2
j_gene: TRBJ2-2
d_gene: NA
abundance: NA
CDR3nt: TGTGCCAGCAGTCTCCCGCGCGAAGACAGCGTAATCCGTCGAGACCCTAACACCGGGGAGCTGTTTTTT
CDR3aa: CASSLPREDSVIRRDPNTGELFF

v_gene: TRBV2
j_gene: TRBJ1-2
d_gene: NA
abundance: NA
CDR3nt: TGTGCCAGCAGTGGTCGGGGAACCTATGGCTACACCTTC
CDR3aa: CASSGRGTYGYTF

v_gene: TRBV7-9
j_gene: TRBJ1-3
d_gene: NA
abundance: NA
CDR3nt: TGTGCCAGCAGCTTAATGCAGGGGCCTGGAAACACCATATATTTT
CDR3aa: CASSLMQGPGNTIYF

v_gene: TRBV18
j_gene: TRBJ2-7
d_gene: TRBD1
abundance: NA
CDR3nt: TGTGCCAGCTCACCACCGGACAGGGGCCCCTACGAGCAGTACTTC
CDR3aa: CASSPPDRGPYEQYF

v_gene: TRBV6-5
j_gene: TRBJ2-7
d_gene: NA
abundance: NA
CDR3nt: TGTGCCAGCAGGAGCTCCTACGAGCAGTACTTC
CDR3aa: CASRSSYEQYF

v_gene: TRBV10-3
j_gene: TRBJ2-7
d_gene: TRBD1
abundance: NA
CDR3nt: TGTGCCATCAGCCGGACAGGGGGCAAGTACGAGCAGTACTTC
CDR3aa: CAISRTGGKYEQYF

v_gene: TRBV7-8
j_gene: TRBJ2-6
d_gene: TRBD1
abundance: NA
CDR3nt: TGTGCCAGCAGCTTGGACAGGACCTCTGGGGCCAACGTCCTGACTTTC
CDR3aa: CASSLDRTSGANVLTF

v_gene: TRBV27
j_gene: TRBJ2-7
d_gene: NA
abundance: NA
CDR3nt: TGTGCCAGCAGTTTAGGGACACACATATACGAGCAGTACTTC
CDR3aa: CASSLGTHIYEQYF

v_gene: TRBV5-1
j_gene: TRBJ2-1
d_gene: NA
abundance: few
CDR3nt: TGCGCCAGCAGCTTGGATACAGGGTCATTGCGGTTCTTC
CDR3aa: CASSLDTGSLRFF

v_gene: TRBV4-3
j_gene: TRBJ2-7
d_gene: NA
abundance: NA
CDR3nt: TGCGCCAGCAGCCAAGGTCTGAGTGTCTACGAGCAGTACTTC
CDR3aa: CASSQGLSVYEQYF

v_gene: TRBV7-8
j_gene: TRBJ2-7
d_gene: NA
abundance: NA
CDR3nt: TGTGCCAGCAGCTTAGGGGACACCGAGCAGTACTTC
CDR3aa: CASSLGDTEQYF

v_gene: TRBV4-1
j_gene: TRBJ2-5
d_gene: NA
abundance: NA
CDR3nt: TGCGCCAGCAGCCCGAGGGCGATTATACAAGAGACCCAGTACTTC
CDR3aa: CASSPRAIIQETQYF

v_gene: TRBV5-1
j_gene: TRBJ2-7
d_gene: TRBD1
abundance: NA
CDR3nt: TGCGCCAGCAGTCTGGACAGGGGCCAGGCGCAGTACTTC
CDR3aa: CASSLDRGQAQYF

v_gene: TRBV7-9
j_gene: TRBJ1-5
d_gene: NA
abundance: NA
CDR3nt: TGTGCCAGCAGCCCGGACAGCAACAATCAGCCCCAGCATTTT
CDR3aa: CASSPDSNNQPQHF

v_gene: TRBV5-1
j_gene: TRBJ2-1
d_gene: NA
abundance: NA
CDR3nt: TGCGCCAGCAGCCCCGGGACACGGGGAAATGAGCAGTTCTTC
CDR3aa: CASSPGTRGNEQFF

v_gene: TRBV5-4
j_gene: TRBJ2-1
d_gene: NA
abundance: NA
CDR3nt: TGTGCCAGCAGCTTGGATAGGGCGGGTGAGCAGTTCTTC
CDR3aa: CASSLDRAGEQFF

v_gene: TRBV2
j_gene: TRBJ1-6
d_gene: NA
abundance: NA
CDR3nt: TGTGCCAGCAAGGGGTCCTATAATTCACCCCTCCACTTT
CDR3aa: CASKGSYNSPLHF

v_gene: TRBV5-6
j_gene: TRBJ1-4
d_gene: NA
abundance: NA
CDR3nt: TGTGCCAGCAGCGTAAATGAAAAACTGTTTTTT
CDR3aa: CASSVNEKLFF

v_gene: TRBV29-1
j_gene: TRBJ2-7
d_gene: TRBD1
abundance: once
CDR3nt: TGCAGCGCCCGACAGGGATCCTCCTACGAGCAGTACTTC
CDR3aa: CSARQGSSYEQYF

v_gene: TRBV6-5
j_gene: TRBJ1-1
d_gene: NA
abundance: once
CDR3nt: TGTGCCACCCTAACTACAGGGAAAGGGAACACTGAAGCTTTCTTT
CDR3aa: CATLTTGKGNTEAFF

v_gene: TRBV12-3/TRBV12-4
j_gene: TRBJ1-2
d_gene: NA
abundance: NA
CDR3nt: TGTGCCAGCAGAACAGGGTATTATGGCTACACCTTC
CDR3aa: CASRTGYYGYTF

v_gene: TRBV15
j_gene: TRBJ2-3
d_gene: NA
abundance: NA
CDR3nt: TGTGCCACCAGCAGGTATAGCCTTGGGGCGGGGGCCGACACAGATACGCAGTATTTT
CDR3aa: CATSRYSLGAGADTDTQYF

v_gene: TRBV4-1
j_gene: TRBJ1-3
d_gene: NA
abundance: NA
CDR3nt: TGCGCCAGCAGCCAAGATGGGGCGGGGACGGCTGGAAACACCATATATTTT
CDR3aa: CASSQDGAGTAGNTIYF